These 25 T cell receptor beta chains originate from one sample sequenced in a study of Tregs in tolerant kidney transplant recipients. TCRdb's table, derived via immunoSEQ multiplex PCR, lists solely in-frame clones and lacks some. The sample contains about 94,000 clones, roughly 93% of which appear only once. The source was CD4+ T cells from blood, collected before the transplant. The receptors originated from a human donor who received a combined kidney and bone marrow transplant.

V and J are TRBV7-9 and TRBJ1-2; D remains ambiguous. The V end lost 3 bases, the J end lost 0 bases, and 5 bases lay between the germline ends. The germline V gene encodes CDR1 SEHNR and CDR2 FQNEAQ (reference sequence). This CDR3 has 13 residues. CDR3 coding DNA: TGTGCCAGCAGCTTGGGCCCTAACTATGGCTACACCTTC. Its translation is CASSLGPNYGYTF.

The rearrangement links TRBV2 to TRBJ1-5; D is unclear. Trimming removed 4 bases from V and 6 bases from J, with 7 bases in between. The CDR3 covers 12 residues. CDR1 and CDR2 (germline): SNHLY, FYNNEI. The CDR3 loop reads CASSGLSQPQHF. The CDR3, as DNA: TGTGCCAGCAGTGGTCTGAGTCAGCCCCAGCATTTT.

This rearrangement joins TRBV5-4 to TRBJ2-5, with a weak D call TRBD2 (6 bases). The CDR3 consists of 13 residues. Deletions cut 3 bases from V and 4 bases from J, with 10 bases between. Germline CDR1 and CDR2: SGHNT and YYREEE (reference sequence). The CDR3, as DNA: TGTGCCAGCAGCTCCAACGGGGGAGAGACCCAGTACTTC. As protein: CASSSNGGETQYF. Full variable domain (outside the CDR3, taken from reference TRBV5-4 and TRBJ2-5): ETGVTQSPTHLIKTRGQQVTLRCSSQSGHNTVSWYQQALGQGPQFIFQYYREEENGRGNFPPRFSGLQFPNYSSELNVNALELDDSALYLCASSSNGGETQYFGPGTRLLVL.

The count of this clone is one. V gene TRBV23-1 combines with J gene TRBJ1-1; D is undetermined. TRBV23-1 is reported as an ORF; its role is uncertain. Trimming left V 0 bases short and J 4 bases short, with 6 bases between. This CDR3 is 13 amino acids long. The CDR3 nucleotides are TGCGCCAGCAGTCAATCCCGGTGCACTGAAGCTTTCTTT. Translation gives CASSQSRCTEAFF.

This clone appeared a few times. The chain has TRBV4-2 and TRBJ1-2; D may be TRBD1 (5 bases). CDR1 and CDR2 from the germline V gene are LGHNA and YNFKEQ. The CDR3 sequence is 16 residues long. V was pared by 4 bases and J by 7 bases, with 22 bases between. CDR3 amino acids: CASSRGGWDSPPGYTF. The CDR3 DNA is TGTGCCAGCAGCCGGGGCGGTTGGGACTCCCCGCCTGGCTACACCTTC.

The V gene is TRBV20-1, the J gene TRBJ2-7, with D unresolved. This CDR3 contains 11 residues. Germline CDR1 and CDR2: DFQATT and SNEGSKA (reference sequence). Trimming left V 5 bases short and J 7 bases short, with 12 bases between. The CDR3 protein is CSADNRFEQYF. CDR3 in DNA: TGCAGTGCTGACAACAGATTTGAGCAGTACTTC.

This clone was found a few times. V usage is TRBV7-9 and J usage is TRBJ1-2; D unclear. Germline V gene lookup returns CDR1 SEHNR and CDR2 FQNEAQ (reference sequence). V lost 5 bases and J lost 4, with 20 bases in between. The CDR3 is 16 residues long. The CDR3 spells CASSPSNGGVAYGYTF. In DNA form, the CDR3 reads TGTGCCAGCAGCCCATCCAATGGCGGAGTTGCCTATGGCTACACCTTC.

V usage is TRBV4-3 and J usage is TRBJ1-4; possibly TRBD1 for D (5 bases). The CDR3 sequence is 16 residues long. CDR1 is LGHNA and CDR2 is YSLEER in the germline V gene. Trimming cost V 0 bases and J 4 bases, with 12 bases left between them. CDR3 region: CASSQEVQGFNEKLFF. The CDR3 bases are TGCGCCAGCAGCCAAGAAGTCCAGGGCTTTAATGAAAAACTGTTTTTT.

The V gene is TRBV19, the J gene TRBJ1-1, with D possibly matching TRBD1 (5 bases). The CDR3 extends over 11 amino acids. Germline V gene sequence: CDR1 LNHDA, CDR2 SQIVND (reference sequence). The V gene lost 8 bases and the J gene lost 6 bases, with 10 bases spanning the gap. CDR3 in DNA: TGTGCCAGTGGGGGGTGGTCTGAAGCTTTCTTT. This gives the protein CASGGWSEAFF.

The sample holds one count of this clone. This chain links TRBV29-1 with TRBJ1-2; TRBD1 is a possible D gene (5 bases). V lost 3 bases, J lost 4 bases, and 21 bases lay in between. This CDR3 has 16 amino acids. The germline V gene has CDR1 SQVTM and CDR2 ANQGSEA. CDR3 in amino acids: CSVEGTRGPIAYGYTF. In DNA, the CDR3 is TGCAGCGTTGAGGGGACTAGGGGCCCTATTGCCTATGGCTACACCTTC.

The CDR3 coding sequence is TGTGCCAGCAGCTTCCGACTAGCGGATGAGCAGTTCTTC. Translated: CASSFRLADEQFF. The chain has TRBV7-7 and TRBJ2-1; 9 bases align to TRBD2. This CDR3 comprises 13 residues. The V segment lost 3 bases and the J segment 8 bases; nucleotides outside the gene matches: 2. Germline-derived CDR1 and CDR2 are SSHAT and FNYEAQ (reference sequence).

V is TRBV11-3 and J is TRBJ2-1; 11 bases agree with TRBD2. The J segment lost 5 bases and the V segment lost 0 bases, leaving 15 bases of the junction unmatched. Germline lookup yields CDR1 SGHNT and CDR2 YENEEA. CDR3 size: 20 residues. CDR3 sequence (DNA): TGTGCCAGCAGCTTAGATCTTGGGCTAGCGGGAGGTCTGGTTCACAATGAGCAGTTCTTC. Its protein product is CASSLDLGLAGGLVHNEQFF.

The DNA for the CDR3 is TGTGCCAGCAGAAGCACTCGCGGGAGGGTTTACAATGAGCAGTTCTTC. It encodes CASRSTRGRVYNEQFF. This rearrangement joins TRBV2 to TRBJ2-1; 9 bases are shared with TRBD2. The V and J ends lost 6 bases and 4 bases, in that order; junction bases with no gene match: 10. The germline V gene has CDR1 SNHLY and CDR2 FYNNEI. The CDR3 runs to 16 residues.

The rearrangement uses TRBV7-3 and TRBJ1-2; 8 bases are shared with TRBD1. CDR3 length equals 17 residues. The germline gives CDR1 SGHTA, CDR2 FQGTGA. V dropped 1 base and J dropped 6; count of bases not matched to a gene: 13. CDR3 residues: CASSLKVPAAGGDGYTF. In DNA form, the CDR3 reads TGTGCCAGCAGCTTAAAAGTCCCTGCGGCAGGGGGCGATGGCTACACCTTC.

V is TRBV9 and J is TRBJ1-5; the D is unclear. Germline assignment: CDR1 SGDLS and CDR2 YYNGEE. This CDR3 has 13 amino acids. V was cut by 5 bases and J by 4 bases, with 10 bases left in between. CDR3 coding DNA: TGTGCCAGCAGTAGACACATTAATCAGCCCCAGCATTTT. Protein sequence: CASSRHINQPQHF.

This chain's CDR3 is CASSYSERQETQYF. CDR3 DNA: TGTGCCAGCAGTTACTCGGAGCGGCAAGAGACCCAGTACTTC. V gene TRBV6-5 combines with J gene TRBJ2-5; the D gene is possibly TRBD2 (5 bases). Trimming took 0 bases from V and 2 from J, leaving 7 bases between them. The germline V gene encodes CDR1 MNHEY and CDR2 SVGAGI. The CDR3 consists of 14 residues.

This chain connects TRBV10-3 to TRBJ2-1; D may be TRBD2 (10 bases). V lost 6 bases, J lost 2 bases, and 20 bases lay in between. The germline V gene has CDR1 ENHRY and CDR2 SYGVKD. This CDR3 region has 17 residues. Written as DNA, the CDR3 is TGTGCCATCAGACAGGGGGCTAGCGGGGGAACCTACAATGAGCAGTTCTTC. Amino acid sequence: CAIRQGASGGTYNEQFF.

CDR3 DNA: TGTGCCACGGCAGACCGGGACAGGGCCCACTACGAGCAGTACTTC. This codes for CATADRDRAHYEQYF. The V call is TRBV15, the J call TRBJ2-7; 9 bases agree with TRBD1. This CDR3 is built from 15 residues. V gave up 9 bases and J gave up 3 bases; unmatched junction bases: 12. Germline assignment: CDR1 LNHNV and CDR2 YYDKDF (reference sequence).

J is TRBJ2-1 and V is TRBV29-1; no definite D call. With 3 bases removed from V and 0 bases from J, the gap between germline ends came to 6 bases. Germline V gene lookup returns CDR1 SQVTM and CDR2 ANQGSEA. The CDR3 totals 13 residues. The CDR3 here is CSVDSGSYNEQFF. The DNA of the CDR3 is TGCAGCGTTGACTCCGGCTCCTACAATGAGCAGTTCTTC.

The V gene is TRBV29-1, the J gene TRBJ1-1; TRBD1 aligns across 12 bases. Germline lookup yields CDR1 SQVTM and CDR2 ANQGSEA. V trimming: 7 bases; J trimming: 6 bases; junction bases outside the gene matches: 6. This CDR3 contains 13 residues. The CDR3 spells CSGGQGALAEAFF. In DNA, the CDR3 is TGCAGCGGGGGACAGGGGGCTTTGGCTGAAGCTTTCTTT.

V gene TRBV18 combines with J gene TRBJ2-3, with 8 nucleotides matching TRBD1. V was clipped by 6 bases and J by 1 base; unmatched bases: 0. The CDR3 spans 13 residues. Germline lookup yields CDR1 KGHSH and CDR2 LQKENI. The DNA for the CDR3 is TGTGCCAGCTCGACAGGGGGCACAGATACGCAGTATTTT. Amino acid sequence: CASSTGGTDTQYF.

V is TRBV18 and J is TRBJ2-3, with D possibly being TRBD1 (6 bases). V lost 2 bases and J 5 bases, leaving 20 bases between the germline ends. There are 17 residues in the CDR3. Germline assignment: CDR1 KGHSH and CDR2 LQKENI. CDR3 DNA sequence: TGTGCCAGCTCACCAAGGGGACAAGAATCGTTCGTAGATACGCAGTATTTT. Translating it yields CASSPRGQESFVDTQYF.

In its sample, this clone was seen once. The chain uses TRBV5-4 and TRBJ1-6; TRBD1 might be the D (5 bases). Germline CDR1 and CDR2: SGHNT and YYREEE (reference sequence). V was clipped by 4 bases and J by 13 bases, with 18 bases between them. CDR3 length equals 14 residues. The CDR3 loop reads CASSPDSRSWPLHF. The CDR3 DNA follows: TGTGCCAGCAGCCCCGACAGTCGGTCATGGCCCCTCCACTTT.

The J gene is TRBJ2-2, the V gene TRBV7-9; 7 bases align to TRBD1. Germline V gene sequence: CDR1 SEHNR, CDR2 FQNEAQ (reference sequence). The CDR3 spans 15 residues. V shed 3 bases and J 4 bases; nucleotides not matched to a gene: 5. The CDR3 DNA is TGTGCCAGCAGCTTCCAGGGGGTGATCACCGGGGAGCTGTTTTTT. The encoded protein is CASSFQGVITGELFF. Filled out from reference TRBV7-9 and TRBJ2-2, the complete variable domain reads DTGVSQNPRHKITKRGQNVTFRCDPISEHNRLYWYRQTLGQGPEFLTYFQNEAQLEKSRLLSDRFSAERPKGSFSTLEIQRTEQGDSAMYLCASSFQGVITGELFFGEGSRLTVL.

The chain carries TRBV29-1 and TRBJ2-3, with D maybe TRBD1 (5 bases). The CDR3 spans 14 residues. V lost 3 bases, J lost 0 bases, and 10 bases lay in between. Germline V CDR1 and CDR2: SQVTM, ANQGSEA. The DNA for the CDR3 is TGCAGCGTTGAGGAAGGGGCTAGCACAGATACGCAGTATTTT. The encoded protein is CSVEEGASTDTQYF.